This T cell receptor beta chain was captured in a study of CD8 T cells in Susac syndrome. Germline V lookup: CDR1 KGHDR, CDR2 SFDVKD. Deletions cut 6 bases from V and 2 bases from J, with 12 bases between. The CDR3 contains 14 residues. A note on this clonotype: What it recognizes is unknown.

Study-level findings and limits: The study recognized that the number of individuals in its TCR sequencing and HLA analysis was relatively small.

TCR beta from blood CD8+ and CD4+ T cells was sequenced. A quantity of about 0.45 to 1 ug RNA underwent reverse transcription using random hexamers. It was immunoSEQ multiplex PCR that amplified TCR beta CDR3 across 54 Vbeta and 13 Jbeta. Each CDR3 protein gets one entry after TCRdb re-called the immunoSEQ multiplex PCR reads with MiXCR. The sample includes approximately 120,000 distinct CDR3 sequences, 93% of them seen just once. Sequenced input: CD8+ T cells from PBMCs. The V and J genes are TRBV24-1 and TRBJ1-1; possibly TRBD1 for D (6 bases). The receptor's source is a human donor with multiple sclerosis. As DNA, the CDR3 is TGTGCCACCAGTATAGGGGGGACCAACACTGAAGCTTTCTTT. It codes for CATSIGGTNTEAFF.